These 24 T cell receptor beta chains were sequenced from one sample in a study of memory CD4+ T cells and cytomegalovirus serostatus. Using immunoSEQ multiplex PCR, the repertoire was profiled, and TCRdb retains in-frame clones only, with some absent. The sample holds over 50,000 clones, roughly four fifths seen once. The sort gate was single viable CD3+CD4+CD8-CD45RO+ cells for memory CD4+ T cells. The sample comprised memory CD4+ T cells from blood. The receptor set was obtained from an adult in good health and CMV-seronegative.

As DNA, the CDR3 is TGTGCCAGCAGCCGTAGCGGGAGGGGCGGCACCGGGGAGCTGTTTTTT. Its protein product is CASSRSGRGGTGELFF. The chain joins TRBV5-4 to TRBJ2-2; 11 nucleotides match TRBD2. Germline V gene lookup returns CDR1 SGHNT and CDR2 YYREEE (reference sequence). Trimming cost V 4 bases and J 4 bases; bases outside gene matches: 6. The CDR3 is 16 amino acids. Looking up the rest from reference TRBV5-4 and TRBJ2-2 gives the full variable domain: ETGVTQSPTHLIKTRGQQVTLRCSSQSGHNTVSWYQQALGQGPQFIFQYYREEENGRGNFPPRFSGLQFPNYSSELNVNALELDDSALYLCASSRSGRGGTGELFFGEGSRLTVL.

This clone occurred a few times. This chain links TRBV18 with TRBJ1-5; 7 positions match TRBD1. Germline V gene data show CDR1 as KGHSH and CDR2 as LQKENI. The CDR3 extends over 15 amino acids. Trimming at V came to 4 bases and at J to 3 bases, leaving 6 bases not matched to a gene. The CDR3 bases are TGTGCCAGCTCACGAGCAGGGGGGTTCAATCAGCCCCAGCATTTT. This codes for CASSRAGGFNQPQHF.

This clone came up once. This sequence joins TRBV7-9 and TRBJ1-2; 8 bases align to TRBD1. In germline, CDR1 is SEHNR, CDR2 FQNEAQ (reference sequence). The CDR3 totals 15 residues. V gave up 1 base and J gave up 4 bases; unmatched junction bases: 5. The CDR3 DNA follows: TGTGCCAGCAGCTTAGAGGGACAGGTTCCCTATGGCTACACCTTC. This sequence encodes CASSLEGQVPYGYTF. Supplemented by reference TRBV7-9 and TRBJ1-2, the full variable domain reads DTGVSQNPRHKITKRGQNVTFRCDPISEHNRLYWYRQTLGQGPEFLTYFQNEAQLEKSRLLSDRFSAERPKGSFSTLEIQRTEQGDSAMYLCASSLEGQVPYGYTFGSGTRLTVV.

For the CDR3, the DNA is TGTGCCAGCAGTCGTCGGGTGGCGGGAGGAGGTTTTTACGAGCAGTACTTC. Protein product: CASSRRVAGGGFYEQYF. This chain joins TRBV5-5 and TRBJ2-7; 8 bases agree with TRBD2. The germline CDR1 and CDR2 sequences are SGHKS and YYEKEE (reference sequence). The CDR3 is made up of 17 amino acids. The V gene end was trimmed by 5 bases and the J gene end by 4 bases; junction bases not matched to a gene: 17. The whole variable domain, filled in from reference TRBV5-5 and TRBJ2-7, reads DAGVTQSPTHLIKTRGQQVTLRCSPISGHKSVSWYQQVLGQGPQFIFQYYEKEERGRGNFPDRFSARQFPNYSSELNVNALLLGDSALYLCASSRRVAGGGFYEQYFGPGTRLTVT.

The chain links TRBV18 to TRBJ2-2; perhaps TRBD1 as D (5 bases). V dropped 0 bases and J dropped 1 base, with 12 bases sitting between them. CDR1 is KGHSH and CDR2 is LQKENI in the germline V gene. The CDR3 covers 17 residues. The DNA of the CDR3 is TGTGCCAGCTCACCACCGGTCCGCCAGGGGAACACCGGGGAGCTGTTTTTT. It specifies CASSPPVRQGNTGELFF.

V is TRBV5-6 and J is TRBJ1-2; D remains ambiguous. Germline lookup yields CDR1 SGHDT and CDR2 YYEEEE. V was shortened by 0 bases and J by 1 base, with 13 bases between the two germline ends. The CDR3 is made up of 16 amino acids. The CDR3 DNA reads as TGTGCCAGCAGCTTGGCCAATCGGGATATTAACTATGGCTACACCTTC. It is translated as CASSLANRDINYGYTF.

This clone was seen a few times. The CDR3 is CASSWTGTGGNTIYF. Here the CDR3 DNA reads TGCGCCAGCAGCTGGACCGGGACAGGCGGAAACACCATATATTTT. This chain uses TRBV5-1 with TRBJ1-3, with 8 positions matching TRBD1. Germline V gives CDR1 SGHRS, CDR2 YFSETQ. J gave up 4 bases and V 3 bases, and 6 bases lay outside the gene matches. This CDR3 region has 15 residues.

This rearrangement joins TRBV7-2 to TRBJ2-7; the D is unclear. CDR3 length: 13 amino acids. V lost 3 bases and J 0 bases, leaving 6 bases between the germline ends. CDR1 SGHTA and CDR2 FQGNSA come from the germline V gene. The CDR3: CASSFQSSYEQYF. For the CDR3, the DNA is TGTGCCAGCAGCTTTCAGAGCTCCTACGAGCAGTACTTC. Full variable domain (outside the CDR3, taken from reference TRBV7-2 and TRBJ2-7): GAGVSQSPSNKVTEKGKDVELRCDPISGHTALYWYRQSLGQGLEFLIYFQGNSAPDKSGLPSDRFSAERTGGSVSTLTIQRTQQEDSAVYLCASSFQSSYEQYFGPGTRLTVT.

This CDR3 reads CASSPTGDYGYTF. DNA for the CDR3: TGTGCCAGCTCACCAACCGGAGACTATGGCTACACCTTC. The chain carries TRBV18 and TRBJ1-2; unclear D gene. The CDR3 length is 13 residues. Germline CDR1 is KGHSH and CDR2 is LQKENI. Trimming took 2 bases from V and 3 from J, leaving 7 bases between them. Combining the CDR3 with reference TRBV18 and TRBJ1-2 gives the whole variable domain NAGVMQNPRHLVRRRGQEARLRCSPMKGHSHVYWYRQLPEEGLKFMVYLQKENIIDESGMPKERFSAEFPKEGPSILRIQQVVRGDSAAYFCASSPTGDYGYTFGSGTRLTVV.

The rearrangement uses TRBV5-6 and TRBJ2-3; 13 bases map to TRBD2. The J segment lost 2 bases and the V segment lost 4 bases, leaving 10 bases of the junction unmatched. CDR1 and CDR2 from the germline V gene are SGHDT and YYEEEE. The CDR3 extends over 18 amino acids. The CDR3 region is CASSPAPGLAGHTDTQYF. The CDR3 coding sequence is TGTGCCAGCAGCCCCGCCCCGGGACTAGCGGGGCACACAGATACGCAGTATTTT.

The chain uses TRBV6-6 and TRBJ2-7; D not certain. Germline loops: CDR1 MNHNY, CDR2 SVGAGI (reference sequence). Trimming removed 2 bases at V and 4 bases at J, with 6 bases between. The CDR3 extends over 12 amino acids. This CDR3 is CASSYTFYEQYF. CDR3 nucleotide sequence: TGTGCCAGCAGTTACACTTTTTACGAGCAGTACTTC.

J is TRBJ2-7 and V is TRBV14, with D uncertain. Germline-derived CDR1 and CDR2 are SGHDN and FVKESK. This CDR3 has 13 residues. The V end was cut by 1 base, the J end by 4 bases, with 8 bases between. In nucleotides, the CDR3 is TGTGCCAGCAGCCAAGGCCTCAGGTACGAGCAGTACTTC. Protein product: CASSQGLRYEQYF.

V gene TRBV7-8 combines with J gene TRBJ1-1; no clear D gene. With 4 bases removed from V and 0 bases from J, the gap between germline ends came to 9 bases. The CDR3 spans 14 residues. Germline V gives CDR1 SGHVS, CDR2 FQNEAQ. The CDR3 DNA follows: TGTGCCAGCAGCTCGTACGGAGTGAACACTGAAGCTTTCTTT. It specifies CASSSYGVNTEAFF.

CDR3 sequence: CASLQPGQGFGEQYF. The CDR3 DNA is TGTGCCAGCCTCCAGCCGGGACAGGGTTTCGGCGAGCAGTACTTC. This chain uses TRBV10-3 with TRBJ2-7; 9 nucleotides line up with TRBD1. V lost 10 bases to trimming and J lost 6 bases; unmatched junction nucleotides: 16. Germline-derived CDR1 and CDR2 are ENHRY and SYGVKD. This CDR3 has 15 amino acids.

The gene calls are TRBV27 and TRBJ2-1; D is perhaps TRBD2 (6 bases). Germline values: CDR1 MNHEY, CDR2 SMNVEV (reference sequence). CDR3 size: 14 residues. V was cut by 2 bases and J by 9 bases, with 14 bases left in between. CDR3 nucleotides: TGTGCCAGCAGTTTACCCCGAGGTAGCGGTGAGCAGTTCTTC. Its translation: CASSLPRGSGEQFF.

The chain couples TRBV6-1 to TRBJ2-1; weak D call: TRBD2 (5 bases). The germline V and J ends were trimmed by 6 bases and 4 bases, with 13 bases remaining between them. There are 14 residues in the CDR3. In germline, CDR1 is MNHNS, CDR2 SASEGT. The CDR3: CASRLGVGYNEQFF. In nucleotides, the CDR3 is TGTGCCAGCAGGCTCGGGGTAGGGTACAATGAGCAGTTCTTC.

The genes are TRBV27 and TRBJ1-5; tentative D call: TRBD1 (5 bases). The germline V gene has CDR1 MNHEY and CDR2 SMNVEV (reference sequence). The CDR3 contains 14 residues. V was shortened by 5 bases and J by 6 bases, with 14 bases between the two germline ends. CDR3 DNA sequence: TGTGCCAGCAGTCTACGGCAGGGAGGTCAGCCCCAGCATTTT. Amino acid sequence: CASSLRQGGQPQHF.

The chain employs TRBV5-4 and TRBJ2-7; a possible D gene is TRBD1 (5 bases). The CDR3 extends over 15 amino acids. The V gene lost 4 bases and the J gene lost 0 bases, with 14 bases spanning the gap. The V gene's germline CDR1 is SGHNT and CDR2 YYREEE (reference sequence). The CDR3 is CASSPQRTSSYEQYF. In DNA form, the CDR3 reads TGTGCCAGCAGCCCGCAAAGGACAAGCTCCTACGAGCAGTACTTC.

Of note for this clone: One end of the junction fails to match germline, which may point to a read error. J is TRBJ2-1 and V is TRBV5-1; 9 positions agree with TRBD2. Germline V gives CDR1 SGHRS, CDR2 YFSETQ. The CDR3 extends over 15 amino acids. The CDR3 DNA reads TGCACCAGCAGCTTGGCTAGCGGGGCCTACAATGAGCAGTTCTTC. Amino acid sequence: CTSSLASGAYNEQFF.

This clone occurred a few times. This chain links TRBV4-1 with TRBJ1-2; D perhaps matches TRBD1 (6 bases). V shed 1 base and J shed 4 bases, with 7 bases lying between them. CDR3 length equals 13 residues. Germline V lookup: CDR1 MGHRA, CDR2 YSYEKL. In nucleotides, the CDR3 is TGCGCCAGCAGCCAAGCACAGGGCTATGGCTACACCTTC. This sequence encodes CASSQAQGYGYTF.

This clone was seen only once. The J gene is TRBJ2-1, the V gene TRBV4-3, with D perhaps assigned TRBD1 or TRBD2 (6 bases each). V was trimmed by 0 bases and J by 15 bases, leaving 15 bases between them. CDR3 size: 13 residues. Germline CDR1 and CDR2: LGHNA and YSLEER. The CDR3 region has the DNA TGCGCCAGCAGCCAAGATTGGGGCGGGACACCGTTCTTC. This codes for CASSQDWGGTPFF.

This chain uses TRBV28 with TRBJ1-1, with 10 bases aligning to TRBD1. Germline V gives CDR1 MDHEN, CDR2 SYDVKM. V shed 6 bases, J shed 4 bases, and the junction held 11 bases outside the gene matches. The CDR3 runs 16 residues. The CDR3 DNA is TGTGCCAGCAGAATCCGACAGGGGGCGAGGGCCACTGAAGCTTTCTTT. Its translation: CASRIRQGARATEAFF.

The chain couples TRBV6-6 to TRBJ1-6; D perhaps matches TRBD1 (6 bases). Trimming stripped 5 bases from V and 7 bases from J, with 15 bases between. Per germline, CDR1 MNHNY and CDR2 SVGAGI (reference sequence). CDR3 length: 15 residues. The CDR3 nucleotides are TGTGCCAGCAGTGCCTCGGACAGTCAAAATTCACCCCTCCACTTT. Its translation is CASSASDSQNSPLHF.

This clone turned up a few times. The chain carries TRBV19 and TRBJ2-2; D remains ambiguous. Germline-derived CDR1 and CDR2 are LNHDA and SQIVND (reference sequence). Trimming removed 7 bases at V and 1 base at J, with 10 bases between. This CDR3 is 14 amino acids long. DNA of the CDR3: TGTGCCAGTAAAATGAGAGGGAACACCGGGGAGCTGTTTTTT. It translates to CASKMRGNTGELFF.